Described below is a single T cell receptor (beta chain) sequence and its context. What it recognizes is unknown. Data came from immunoSEQ multiplex PCR; TCRdb stores just in-frame clones and leaves some out. The sample records approximately 140,000 clones, around 93% being singletons. The data originate from a study of T cell responses to AZD1222 COVID-19 vaccine. Trimming cost V 4 bases and J 3 bases; bases outside gene matches: 4. Germline-derived CDR1 and CDR2 are SGHRS and YFSETQ. The CDR3 contains 15 residues. Whole-study findings and limits: The study found vaccine-associated CD4 TCRs spanning spike, dominant at 160-218 and 743-854. Receipt of two AZD1222 doses was followed by a rise in Spike-specific TCR breadth and depth.

The TCR was taken from an adult in good health. The starting material was peripheral blood, obtained on day 0 of AZD1222 vaccination. This sequence joins TRBV5-1 and TRBJ2-7; 13 bases align to TRBD2. The CDR3 DNA follows: TGCGCCAGCAGCCAGGGACTAGCGGGACTCTACGAGCAGTACTTC. Encoded protein: CASSQGLAGLYEQYF.